This T cell receptor beta chain originates from a study of blood T cell repertoires in COVID-19. In the authors' workflow: Quantification of nucleated cells was approximated via reference gene primer amplification. Sequencing used immunoSEQ multiplex PCR; TCRdb keeps in-frame clones, though not all of them. That table gives V, J and clone size, and the DNA gave D and trimming. The data contain around 60,000 clones, about 86% of them seen just once; the ten biggest clones take up more than 1%. This CDR3 is built from 14 residues. V was clipped by 5 bases and J by 2 bases, with 12 bases between them. Per the germline V gene, CDR1 is MNHEY and CDR2 is SVGAGI.

This chain links TRBV6-5 with TRBJ1-1; D unresolved. The origin of this receptor is a man between 35 and 55 years old with acute or convalescent COVID-19. Sequenced: peripheral blood. CDR3 amino acids: CASSRKDTNTEAFF. CDR3 sequence (DNA): TGTGCCAGCAGTCGGAAAGACACCAACACTGAAGCTTTCTTT.